The T cell receptor beta chain under discussion was sequenced for a study of CD8 T cells in ankylosing spondylitis. Overall study results and limits: Disease-linked clones were reportedly significantly enriched in matched ankylosing spondylitis synovial fluid.

The CDR3 extends over 15 amino acids. The germline V gene has CDR1 SQVTM and CDR2 ANQGSEA. V lost 4 bases, J lost 6 bases, and 19 bases lay in between. This clonotype has a count of ten or more. The antigen is unknown. TCRdb reprocessed the 5' RACE reads with MiXCR, giving one entry per CDR3 protein. The sample records about 140,000 distinct CDR3 sequences, approximately 7.3% being singletons. The chain employs TRBV29-1 and TRBJ2-1; TRBD1 is a possible D gene (6 bases). The sequence was collected from a female donor with ankylosing spondylitis or in good health (not recorded which). Sequenced input: blood, either unsorted or a sorted T cell fraction (not recorded which). The CDR3 DNA sequence: TGCAGCGTTGTTTTTTGGGGGCGCGCGGGCAATGAGCAGTTCTTC. Translating gives CSVVFWGRAGNEQFF.